The sequence of this TCR beta chain was determined in a study of T cells in Graves' hyperthyroidism and ophthalmopathy. Overall study results and limits: Ophthalmopathy and stable hyperthyroidism were told apart by a 13 V-J model. Most thyroid clonotypes that were expanded above 0.001 also turned up in blood.

V dropped 5 bases and J dropped 4 bases, with 17 bases sitting between them. The CDR3 contains 15 residues. CDR1 DFQATT and CDR2 SNEGSKA come from the germline V gene (reference sequence). Comments on this clonotype: Its antigen is still unknown.

Patients counted as stable if ophthalmopathy did not develop within 18 months. Amplified regions were TCR beta CDR3 sequences from RNA transcripts. TCR CDR3 underwent first-round RT-PCR with the HTBI primer set. TCRdb reanalysed the multiplex PCR reads using MiXCR and keeps one entry per CDR3 protein. The repertoire holds 800,000 or so distinct CDR3 sequences, with roughly 40% as singletons. The chain is built from TRBV20-1 and TRBJ1-4, with D unresolved. The source is a man aged 18 to 30 with Graves' hyperthyroidism. Sequenced input: blood. This CDR3 reads CSASLFRSYNEKLFF. As DNA, the CDR3 is TGCAGTGCTTCCCTTTTCCGAAGTTATAATGAAAAACTGTTTTTT.